This T cell receptor (beta chain) emerged from a study of CD8+ T cells in alopecia areata. This clone appeared a few times. After isolation, RNA underwent reverse transcription to generate cDNA as the sequencing template. TCRdb keeps only in-frame clones here, not all; method: immunoSEQ multiplex PCR. This table holds 150,000 or so clones, around 57% found once. This CDR3 has 15 amino acids. The V and J ends lost 2 bases and 4 bases respectively, with 12 bases between them. Germline CDR1 is SEHNR and CDR2 is FQNEAQ (reference sequence). This TCR was sampled from a human donor in good health. This chain joins TRBV7-9 and TRBJ2-1; weak D call: TRBD1 (6 bases). The specimen sequenced was CD4+ T cells sorted from blood. CDR3 sequence: CASSLSGAAYNEQFF. The CDR3 nucleotides are TGTGCCAGCAGCTTATCAGGGGCGGCTTACAATGAGCAGTTCTTC.